This is a list of T cell receptor beta chains from one sample in a study of T-cell reconstitution after alpha-beta-depleted transplantation in children. Each CDR3 protein is one row after TCRdb ran MiXCR on the PCR reads. The repertoire holds a few hundred thousand distinct CDR3 sequences, with about 16% as singletons. Source: PBMCs from the stem cell graft donor, taken from the stem cell graft. The receptor source for this set is a human donor who donated a stem cell graft to a child with acute lymphoblastic leukemia. Each CDR3 is given without its conserved first and last residue.

v_call cdr3_aa
TRBV7-2 ASSESGSPYEQY
TRBV7-9 ASRNGQGRAEAF
TRBV5-1 ASRPLPHDGNQPQH
TRBV28 ASSLPPNTGELF
TRBV27 AVGGPLISYEQY
TRBV5-6 ASSLDLGRGYYNEQF
TRBV25-1 ASSAQGYGYGYT
TRBV27 ASSATGFSEAF
TRBV11-2 ASSPFRASWLNTEAF
TRBV6-1 ASSEEAGSGQPQH
TRBV11-2 ASSSIDRALYEQY
TRBV11-2 ASSPSLRGDYEQY
TRBV5-1 ASSLWDLANEQF
TRBV11-2 ASSLVGGTSGKANEQF
TRBV18 ASSPDSNEQF
TRBV20-1 LCYVESQETQY
TRBV5-1 ASRDRAQETQY
TRBV4-2 ASSQDARTDGEQY
TRBV27 ASSYTGSWGDTQY
TRBV7-6 ASSLVKGQGAPGGNQPQH
TRBV6-6 ASSFAGANVLT
TRBV4-2 ASSQDLPNTEAF
TRBV5-1 ASSPEGLAGATQY
TRBV6-5 ASSYSGEQF
TRBV7-6 AWGLPPETQY
TRBV5-4 ASSWPGTGGNEQF
TRBV20-1 SAAGRSSAYEQY
TRBV5-1 ASSLRGRDRGSNEQF
TRBV7-9 ASSPPLGSGELF
TRBV9 ASSVGAGDSNEQY
TRBV25-1 ASSEYGGAGELF
TRBV4-1 ASSQERFSEKGTEAF
TRBV29-1 SVRKGYEQY
TRBV4-1 ASSQLGRGRRAYEQY
TRBV29-1 SVETREPYEQY
TRBV9 ASSVTGLAGSDTQY
TRBV18 ASSKDRAVSYEQY
TRBV20-1 SAVRAGPVPPDTQY
TRBV29-1 SVETRAYGYT
TRBV4-1 ASSLFFGVRTSGLQSGLF
TRBV20-1 SALGGTVYNEQF
TRBV4-1 ASSPNLAGGPGPWQNIQY
TRBV5-1 ASSLRGEGQPQH
TRBV9 ASSVAPGTYEQY
TRBV28 ASSLKPGPLSYEQY
TRBV7-9 ASSLGRADNYGYT
TRBV3-1 ASSQVGQETQY
TRBV29-1 SGLRTGQTGELF
TRBV25-1 ASSEVPYGYT
TRBV5-1 ASSLGGTTYNEQF
TRBV7-9 ASSLGLAEREETQY